This TCR beta chain was captured by sequencing in a study of control samples from healthy donors and cancer patients. Repertoires were generated with immunoSEQ multiplex PCR, while TCRdb's copy carries only in-frame clones and drops some. The data show 170,000 or so clones, 85% to 95% seen once. Material for sequencing was blood. This receptor was taken from a man aged 25 to 40 in good health.

The CDR3 loop reads CASSGQTGGLGYTF. The CDR3 region has the DNA TGTGCCAGCAGCGGCCAGACAGGGGGGTTAGGCTACACCTTC. The chain carries TRBV9 and TRBJ1-2; 9 positions agree with TRBD1. The CDR3 spans 14 residues. Germline V gives CDR1 SGDLS, CDR2 YYNGEE. V gave up 3 bases and J gave up 8 bases; unmatched junction bases: 8. Filled out from reference TRBV9 and TRBJ1-2, the complete variable domain reads DSGVTQTPKHLITATGQRVTLRCSPRSGDLSVYWYQQSLDQGLQFLIQYYNGEERAKGNILERFSAQQFPDLHSELNLSSLELGDSALYFCASSGQTGGLGYTFGSGTRLTVV.